What follows are 11 T cell receptor beta chains derived from one specimen sequenced in a study of T cells after somatic rescue of genetic block. TCRdb's copy holds only in-frame clones and misses some; the assay was immunoSEQ multiplex PCR. Among some 70,000 clones, about nine tenths were seen once, and the ten largest hold 2.8%. Source material: peripheral blood mononuclear cells (PBMCs). The receptor set was obtained from a man between 25 and 39 years old.

The CDR3 sequence is CASSLDAGTEEKEQYF. The CDR3, as DNA: TGTGCCAGCAGCTTAGATGCGGGGACAGAGGAAAAGGAGCAGTACTTC. V is TRBV7-9 and J is TRBJ2-7; D is perhaps TRBD1 (7 bases). Trimming removed 1 base from V and 7 bases from J, with 20 bases in between. This CDR3 spans 16 amino acids. Germline-derived CDR1 and CDR2 are SEHNR and FQNEAQ (reference sequence).

This chain uses TRBV5-4 with TRBJ2-3; 11 bases are a match to TRBD2. The V and J ends lost 3 bases and 2 bases, in that order; junction bases with no gene match: 5. The CDR3 spans 16 residues. In germline, CDR1 is SGHNT, CDR2 YYREEE (reference sequence). The CDR3 region is CASSWTGLAVTDTQYF. For the CDR3, the DNA is TGTGCCAGCAGCTGGACGGGACTAGCGGTCACAGATACGCAGTATTTT.

This chain joins TRBV28 and TRBJ2-7, with 9 bases aligning to TRBD1. This CDR3 has 14 amino acids. Germline V gives CDR1 MDHEN, CDR2 SYDVKM. V shed 4 bases, J shed 4 bases, and the junction held 5 bases outside the gene matches. CDR3 nucleotide sequence: TGTGCCAGCAGTTGGGGGACAGGGTGGTACGAGCAGTACTTC. This gives the protein CASSWGTGWYEQYF.

The genes are TRBV25-1 and TRBJ2-7, with no clear D. Trimming removed 1 base from V and 2 bases from J, with 15 bases in between. The CDR3 contains 16 residues. CDR1 and CDR2 from the germline V gene are MGHDK and SYGVNS. CDR3 bases: TGTGCCAGCAGTGAATTCCCCGGCCAGGCGACCTACGAGCAGTACTTC. Its translation is CASSEFPGQATYEQYF.

This sequence joins TRBV11-2 and TRBJ2-3; D gene unclear. The CDR3 spans 15 residues. Germline-derived CDR1 and CDR2 are SGHAT and FQNNGV. The V gene lost 1 base and the J gene lost 9 bases, with 17 bases spanning the gap. The CDR3 DNA reads TGTGCCAGCAGCTTAGGTCCTGACCGCAAAGCCACGCAGTATTTT. Translation gives CASSLGPDRKATQYF.

This rearrangement joins TRBV7-6 to TRBJ2-7; 9 positions match TRBD1. CDR1 SGHVS and CDR2 FNYEAQ come from the germline V gene. The J segment lost 5 bases and the V segment lost 3 bases, leaving 5 bases of the junction unmatched. This CDR3 spans 14 amino acids. The CDR3: CASSFGTGTNEQYF. In DNA, the CDR3 is TGTGCCAGCAGCTTCGGGACAGGGACCAACGAGCAGTACTTC.

The J gene is TRBJ1-6, the V gene TRBV10-1, with D hard to call. From germline, CDR1 is WNHNN and CDR2 SYGVQD (reference sequence). V shed 2 bases and J shed 7 bases, with 6 bases lying between them. The CDR3 is 13 amino acids. DNA of the CDR3: TGCGCCAGCAGTGAGGGGGTGAATTCACCCCTCCACTTT. It yields the protein CASSEGVNSPLHF.

CDR3 in DNA: TGTGCCAGTTGGGCTCGGAACACCGGGGAGCTGTTTTTT. As protein: CASWARNTGELFF. J is TRBJ2-2 and V is TRBV19; D gene ambiguous. Germline V CDR1 and CDR2: LNHDA, SQIVND (reference sequence). V dropped 8 bases and J dropped 1 base, with 8 bases sitting between them. The length of the CDR3 is 13 residues.

CDR3 bases: TGTGCCACCAGCAGAGATGGGAAGACTAGCGGGACCCACAATGAGCAGTTCTTC. The encoded protein is CATSRDGKTSGTHNEQFF. V is TRBV15 and J is TRBJ2-1; 11 bases are a match to TRBD2. V dropped 0 bases and J dropped 5; count of bases not matched to a gene: 9. The CDR3 totals 18 residues. CDR1 LNHNV and CDR2 YYDKDF come from the germline V gene (reference sequence).

The rearrangement uses TRBV7-3 and TRBJ2-1; D may be TRBD1 (6 bases). The CDR3 runs 17 residues. Per the germline V gene, CDR1 is SGHTA and CDR2 is FQGTGA. V shed 2 bases and J shed 1 base, with 15 bases lying between them. The CDR3, as DNA: TGTGCCAGCAGCTTATTGGACAGTCGTATTTCCTACAATGAGCAGTTCTTC. Residues: CASSLLDSRISYNEQFF.

This chain links TRBV9 with TRBJ2-2, with D maybe TRBD2 (6 bases). Deletions cut 2 bases from V and 0 bases from J, with 14 bases between. The length of the CDR3 is 17 residues. Germline loops: CDR1 SGDLS, CDR2 YYNGEE. The CDR3 is CASSVPSARPNTGELFF. CDR3 DNA sequence: TGTGCCAGCAGCGTTCCTAGCGCACGGCCGAACACCGGGGAGCTGTTTTTT. The variable domain in full, completed from reference TRBV9 and TRBJ2-2, reads DSGVTQTPKHLITATGQRVTLRCSPRSGDLSVYWYQQSLDQGLQFLIQYYNGEERAKGNILERFSAQQFPDLHSELNLSSLELGDSALYFCASSVPSARPNTGELFFGEGSRLTVL.